What follows are 29 T cell receptor beta chains derived from one specimen sequenced in a study of cytomegalovirus exposure and HLA in healthy donors. A multiplex PCR was run with 60 Vbeta primers and 13 Jbeta primers. The protocol was immunoSEQ multiplex PCR, while the TCRdb copy is restricted to in-frame clones and leaves out a portion. Of 200,000 to 250,000 clones listed, approximately 68% are singletons. The specimen was PBMCs. Receptors were obtained from a young woman in good health and CMV-seronegative.

The rearrangement joins TRBV6-1 to TRBJ2-7; TRBD1 is a possible D gene (5 bases). Germline V CDR1 and CDR2: MNHNS, SASEGT. V was shortened by 5 bases and J by 6 bases, with 17 bases between the two germline ends. The length of the CDR3 is 14 residues. CDR3 DNA sequence: TGTGCCAGCAGTCAAGGGGCCGTTGTCTCCGAGCAGTACTTC. Its translation: CASSQGAVVSEQYF.

The chain combines TRBV9 with TRBJ1-2; D call uncertain. Germline lookup yields CDR1 SGDLS and CDR2 YYNGEE. This CDR3 is 15 amino acids long. Trimming stripped 3 bases from V and 4 bases from J, with 16 bases between. The CDR3 region has the DNA TGTGCCAGCAGCGGAAAGGGAGCAGGTCTCTATGGCTACACCTTC. This encodes CASSGKGAGLYGYTF.

This chain connects TRBV7-8 to TRBJ1-1, with no clear D. Looked up from germline, CDR1 is SGHVS and CDR2 is FQNEAQ. The CDR3 has 12 residues. V shed 1 base and J shed 11 bases, with 11 bases lying between them. CDR3 coding DNA: TGTGCCAGCAGCTTAGTACTGTCGTCGGCTTTCTTT. Protein product: CASSLVLSSAFF.

This chain joins TRBV2 and TRBJ2-4; 8 nucleotides line up with TRBD2. Germline values: CDR1 SNHLY, CDR2 FYNNEI. The CDR3 is 17 residues long. The V segment lost 0 bases and the J segment 7 bases; nucleotides outside the gene matches: 11. The CDR3 loop reads CASSEARGAPQRNIQYF. Written as DNA, the CDR3 is TGTGCCAGCAGTGAAGCGCGGGGGGCCCCGCAACGGAACATTCAGTACTTC.

The V and J genes are TRBV15 and TRBJ1-4; TRBD1 might be the D (6 bases). The CDR3 sequence is 15 residues long. Trimming removed 0 bases at V and 8 bases at J, with 13 bases between. CDR1 and CDR2 from the germline V gene are LNHNV and YYDKDF (reference sequence). The CDR3 nucleotides read TGTGCCACCAGCAGAGAGGGGGCGCATAACGAAAAACTGTTTTTT. It is translated as CATSREGAHNEKLFF.

The chain combines TRBV5-6 with TRBJ1-2; 7 bases align to TRBD1. The CDR3 consists of 17 residues. Germline CDR1 and CDR2: SGHDT and YYEEEE. J was trimmed by 2 bases and V by 4 bases; bases with no gene match: 14. This CDR3 is CASSRRYSDRVNYGYTF. Here the CDR3 DNA reads TGTGCCAGCAGCCGCCGATACTCCGACAGGGTCAACTATGGCTACACCTTC.

V gene TRBV6-5 combines with J gene TRBJ1-3, with TRBD1 matching 7 bases. Trimming took 5 bases from V and 0 from J; bases not matched to a gene: 1. The CDR3 has 14 amino acids. Germline V gene data show CDR1 as MNHEY and CDR2 as SVGAGI. DNA of the CDR3: TGTGCCAGCAGTCGGGACAGCTCTGGAAACACCATATATTTT. It encodes CASSRDSSGNTIYF.

This clone was seen once. The V call is TRBV30, the J call TRBJ1-5; 9 positions agree with TRBD1. V trimming: 2 bases; J trimming: 8 bases; junction bases outside the gene matches: 13. This CDR3 is 16 amino acids long. Germline CDR1 GTSNPN, CDR2 SVGIG (reference sequence). The CDR3 loop reads CAWSLRTGDLPKPQHF. CDR3 coding DNA: TGTGCCTGGAGTTTGAGGACAGGGGACCTTCCCAAGCCCCAGCATTTT. Full variable domain (rest looked up from reference TRBV30 and TRBJ1-5): SQTIHQWPATLVQPVGSPLSLECTVEGTSNPNLYWYRQAAGRGLQLLFYSVGIGQISSEVPQNLSASRPQDRQFILSSKKLLLSDSGFYLCAWSLRTGDLPKPQHFGDGTRLSIL.

The gene calls are TRBV19 and TRBJ1-5, with 7 positions matching TRBD1. The CDR3 runs to 14 residues. V lost 4 bases, J lost 2 bases, and 2 bases stayed unmatched. CDR1 is LNHDA, CDR2 SQIVND, per germline (reference sequence). The CDR3 nucleotides read TGTGCCAGTAGTACAACAGGGGGCAATCAGCCCCAGCATTTT. As protein: CASSTTGGNQPQHF.

The chain recombines TRBV6-5 with TRBJ2-7; 8 bases line up with TRBD2. The length of the CDR3 is 14 residues. Germline assignment: CDR1 MNHEY and CDR2 SVGAGI. Trimming cost V 5 bases and J 7 bases; bases outside gene matches: 10. This CDR3 is CASSPWTSSGEQYF. CDR3 bases: TGTGCCAGCAGTCCCTGGACTAGCAGCGGTGAGCAGTACTTC.

The chain uses TRBV30 and TRBJ2-3; the match to TRBD2 covers 14 bases. This CDR3 region has 18 residues. The V gene's germline CDR1 is GTSNPN and CDR2 SVGIG (reference sequence). Germline trimming cut 8 bases from V and 2 bases from J; bases unmatched to any gene: 15. CDR3 nucleotides: TGTGCCCTCACAAGATTGAGGGGACTAGCGGGGGTCACAGATACGCAGTATTTT. The encoded protein is CALTRLRGLAGVTDTQYF. Using reference TRBV30 and TRBJ2-3 for the parts outside the CDR3, the full variable domain is SQTIHQWPATLVQPVGSPLSLECTVEGTSNPNLYWYRQAAGRGLQLLFYSVGIGQISSEVPQNLSASRPQDRQFILSSKKLLLSDSGFYLCALTRLRGLAGVTDTQYFGPGTRLTVL.

The genes are TRBV7-9 and TRBJ2-5, with TRBD2 identical over 9 bases. CDR3 length: 18 residues. V shed 2 bases, J shed 2 bases, and the junction held 12 bases outside the gene matches. CDR1 is SEHNR, CDR2 FQNEAQ, per germline (reference sequence). In nucleotides, the CDR3 is TGTGCCAGCAGCTTATCACCTAGCGGGGTGTTAAGACAAGAGACCCAGTACTTC. Its translation is CASSLSPSGVLRQETQYF.

The rearrangement links TRBV6-5 to TRBJ2-1; no reliable D call. Trimming took off 6 bases at V and 4 bases at J, with 7 bases between the two ends. Germline-derived CDR1 and CDR2 are MNHEY and SVGAGI. The CDR3 length is 12 residues. The CDR3 DNA sequence: TGTGCCAGCAGCCCCTTATACAATGAGCAGTTCTTC. The encoded protein is CASSPLYNEQFF.

V and J are TRBV28 and TRBJ1-1, with D possibly matching TRBD1 (5 bases). This CDR3 is 16 amino acids long. Germline V gene lookup returns CDR1 MDHEN and CDR2 SYDVKM. V lost 2 bases to trimming and J lost 7 bases, with 20 bases between them. The CDR3 DNA is TGTGCCAGCAGTTTACGCAGGGCCGCACTCCTACTTGAAGCTTTCTTT. Its translation: CASSLRRAALLLEAFF.

V gene TRBV7-3 combines with J gene TRBJ1-1, with D maybe TRBD1 (6 bases). V was pared by 5 bases and J by 1 base, with 17 bases between. This CDR3 is built from 16 residues. CDR1 and CDR2 (germline): SGHTA, FQGTGA. The CDR3 sequence: CASSPDRPSGNTEAFF. DNA of the CDR3: TGTGCCAGCAGCCCAGACAGGCCCAGCGGGAACACTGAAGCTTTCTTT.

V gene TRBV5-6 combines with J gene TRBJ2-7; maybe TRBD1 (5 bases). The CDR3 is 13 residues long. V was cut by 4 bases and J by 0 bases, with 8 bases left in between. Germline CDR1 and CDR2: SGHDT and YYEEEE. The DNA for the CDR3 is TGTGCCAGCAGCACAGACAGCTCCTACGAGCAGTACTTC. Translation: CASSTDSSYEQYF.

The rearrangement joins TRBV6-1 to TRBJ1-2, with 12 bases fitting TRBD1. The ends lost 4 bases at V and 5 bases at J; junction bases unmatched: 5. Germline V CDR1 and CDR2: MNHNS, SASEGT. This CDR3 has 15 amino acids. CDR3 coding DNA: TGTGCCAGCAGTGGAAGGGACAGGGGGCAATATGGCTACACCTTC. This codes for CASSGRDRGQYGYTF.

A note on this clone: The same CDR3 arises from other DNA sequences in this sample as well. The chain is built from TRBV5-6 and TRBJ1-1, with D perhaps TRBD1 (6 bases). V lost 4 bases and J 1 base, leaving 14 bases between the germline ends. There are 15 residues in the CDR3. CDR1 and CDR2 (germline): SGHDT, YYEEEE. CDR3 bases: TGTGCCAGCAGCCGAAGGACAGAGAGGAACACTGAAGCTTTCTTT. Its translation: CASSRRTERNTEAFF.

The chain combines TRBV7-8 with TRBJ1-2, with 11 bases fitting TRBD1. Losses at the gene ends were 1 base for V and 5 bases for J; bases not matched to a gene: 9. Germline V gives CDR1 SGHVS, CDR2 FQNEAQ. The CDR3 loop spans 17 amino acids. The CDR3 loop is CASSLGTGGLSLYGYTF. Written as DNA, the CDR3 is TGTGCCAGCAGCTTAGGGACAGGGGGCCTGAGCTTATATGGCTACACCTTC.

The chain employs TRBV5-5 and TRBJ1-2; tentatively, D is TRBD1 (5 bases). In germline, CDR1 is SGHKS, CDR2 YYEKEE (reference sequence). The CDR3 runs 15 residues. The V gene lost 2 bases and the J gene lost 0 bases, with 11 bases spanning the gap. CDR3 in amino acids: CASSFDYRTNYGYTF. The CDR3 bases are TGTGCCAGCAGCTTCGATTACAGGACTAACTATGGCTACACCTTC.

This sequence joins TRBV7-9 and TRBJ2-7, with D maybe TRBD2 (6 bases). The germline V gene encodes CDR1 SEHNR and CDR2 FQNEAQ (reference sequence). The CDR3 totals 15 residues. Deletions cut 6 bases from V and 0 bases from J, with 15 bases between. Here the CDR3 reads CASRSGLGGSYEQYF. The CDR3 nucleotides read TGTGCCAGCAGATCGGGGCTGGGAGGCTCCTACGAGCAGTACTTC.

The J gene is TRBJ2-5, the V gene TRBV19; 11 bases match TRBD2. This CDR3 has 16 residues. After removal of 4 bases from V and 5 bases from J, the junction contained 9 bases not matched to a gene. CDR1 and CDR2 (germline): LNHDA, SQIVND (reference sequence). This CDR3 is CASSTLATSGVETQYF. CDR3 nucleotide sequence: TGTGCCAGTAGTACTCTTGCGACTAGCGGGGTGGAGACCCAGTACTTC.

The chain employs TRBV7-6 and TRBJ2-1; D gene unclear. This CDR3 has 12 residues. Germline CDR1 and CDR2: SGHVS and FNYEAQ. Trimming pared 1 base from V and 8 bases from J, leaving 6 bases between. CDR3 loop: CASSLELDEQFF. CDR3 in DNA: TGTGCCAGCAGCTTAGAGCTGGATGAGCAGTTCTTC.

The CDR3 nucleotides read TGCGCCAGCAGCCTACTACTCCAAGAGACCCAGTACTTC. It translates to CASSLLLQETQYF. V usage is TRBV4-1 and J usage is TRBJ2-5; no reliable D call. Germline lookup yields CDR1 MGHRA and CDR2 YSYEKL. With 4 bases removed from V and 1 base from J, the gap between germline ends came to 7 bases. The CDR3 spans 13 residues.

V is TRBV19 and J is TRBJ2-2; 10 bases fit TRBD1. This CDR3 contains 16 residues. Trimming removed 7 bases from V and 2 bases from J; junction bases left unmatched: 7. CDR1 is LNHDA, CDR2 SQIVND, per germline (reference sequence). The CDR3 DNA is TGTGCCAGTATGGGGAGGGACAGGGGTAACACCGGGGAGCTGTTTTTT. Translation gives CASMGRDRGNTGELFF.

This clone was picked up one time. The chain recombines TRBV9 with TRBJ1-4, with D perhaps matching TRBD1 (5 bases). CDR1 SGDLS and CDR2 YYNGEE come from the germline V gene. This CDR3 is built from 15 residues. Trimming left V 5 bases short and J 6 bases short, with 17 bases between. The CDR3 loop reads CASSQSGTEDEKLFF. The CDR3 coding sequence is TGTGCCAGCAGTCAGTCCGGGACTGAAGATGAAAAACTGTTTTTT.

V is TRBV7-8 and J is TRBJ1-2, with D possibly being TRBD1 (5 bases). Germline CDR1 is SGHVS and CDR2 is FQNEAQ. The CDR3 has 14 residues. V was pared by 3 bases and J by 6 bases, with 14 bases between. The CDR3: CASSFNGRAHGYTF. CDR3 bases: TGTGCCAGCAGCTTCAACGGCAGGGCCCATGGCTACACCTTC.

J is TRBJ2-5 and V is TRBV5-8, with a possible D match to TRBD2 (6 bases). Germline loops: CDR1 SGHTS, CDR2 YDEGEE. The V gene lost 2 bases and the J gene lost 7 bases, with 9 bases spanning the gap. The CDR3 has 12 residues. The CDR3 sequence: CASSFGRGTQYF. The CDR3, as DNA: TGTGCCAGCAGCTTCGGGCGGGGGACCCAGTACTTC.

There are a few counts of this clone. The CDR3 spells CASSSMANRPEQFF. CDR3 nucleotides: TGTGCCAGCTCTTCCATGGCCAACAGGCCAGAGCAGTTCTTC. This sequence joins TRBV18 and TRBJ2-1; D is possibly TRBD1 (5 bases). Germline V lookup: CDR1 KGHSH, CDR2 LQKENI. Deletions cut 6 bases from V and 10 bases from J, with 19 bases between. This CDR3 comprises 14 residues.